This T cell receptor (beta chain) was obtained from a study of T cell responses to AZD1222 COVID-19 vaccine. Study-wide points: Repertoire sampling occurred only after the peak T cell response. Among vaccine-associated CD4 TCRs, coverage spanned spike, with dominance at 160-218 and 743-854.

A note on this clone: Antigen unknown.

The V gene lost 2 bases and the J gene lost 3 bases, with 11 bases spanning the gap. This CDR3 is built from 14 residues. The germline V gene has CDR1 SGHTA and CDR2 FQGNSA. The table came from immunoSEQ multiplex PCR; TCRdb's copy has only in-frame clones and leaves some out. The data hold roughly 140,000 clones, with about 86% observed a single time. The sample was peripheral blood, taken on day 0 of AZD1222 vaccination. The rearrangement joins TRBV7-2 to TRBJ2-7; possible D gene TRBD2, 6 bases. This clonotype was obtained from an adult in good health. As DNA, the CDR3 is TGTGCCAGCAGCTTATCCGGGAGTCTCTACGAGCAGTACTTC. Translated: CASSLSGSLYEQYF.